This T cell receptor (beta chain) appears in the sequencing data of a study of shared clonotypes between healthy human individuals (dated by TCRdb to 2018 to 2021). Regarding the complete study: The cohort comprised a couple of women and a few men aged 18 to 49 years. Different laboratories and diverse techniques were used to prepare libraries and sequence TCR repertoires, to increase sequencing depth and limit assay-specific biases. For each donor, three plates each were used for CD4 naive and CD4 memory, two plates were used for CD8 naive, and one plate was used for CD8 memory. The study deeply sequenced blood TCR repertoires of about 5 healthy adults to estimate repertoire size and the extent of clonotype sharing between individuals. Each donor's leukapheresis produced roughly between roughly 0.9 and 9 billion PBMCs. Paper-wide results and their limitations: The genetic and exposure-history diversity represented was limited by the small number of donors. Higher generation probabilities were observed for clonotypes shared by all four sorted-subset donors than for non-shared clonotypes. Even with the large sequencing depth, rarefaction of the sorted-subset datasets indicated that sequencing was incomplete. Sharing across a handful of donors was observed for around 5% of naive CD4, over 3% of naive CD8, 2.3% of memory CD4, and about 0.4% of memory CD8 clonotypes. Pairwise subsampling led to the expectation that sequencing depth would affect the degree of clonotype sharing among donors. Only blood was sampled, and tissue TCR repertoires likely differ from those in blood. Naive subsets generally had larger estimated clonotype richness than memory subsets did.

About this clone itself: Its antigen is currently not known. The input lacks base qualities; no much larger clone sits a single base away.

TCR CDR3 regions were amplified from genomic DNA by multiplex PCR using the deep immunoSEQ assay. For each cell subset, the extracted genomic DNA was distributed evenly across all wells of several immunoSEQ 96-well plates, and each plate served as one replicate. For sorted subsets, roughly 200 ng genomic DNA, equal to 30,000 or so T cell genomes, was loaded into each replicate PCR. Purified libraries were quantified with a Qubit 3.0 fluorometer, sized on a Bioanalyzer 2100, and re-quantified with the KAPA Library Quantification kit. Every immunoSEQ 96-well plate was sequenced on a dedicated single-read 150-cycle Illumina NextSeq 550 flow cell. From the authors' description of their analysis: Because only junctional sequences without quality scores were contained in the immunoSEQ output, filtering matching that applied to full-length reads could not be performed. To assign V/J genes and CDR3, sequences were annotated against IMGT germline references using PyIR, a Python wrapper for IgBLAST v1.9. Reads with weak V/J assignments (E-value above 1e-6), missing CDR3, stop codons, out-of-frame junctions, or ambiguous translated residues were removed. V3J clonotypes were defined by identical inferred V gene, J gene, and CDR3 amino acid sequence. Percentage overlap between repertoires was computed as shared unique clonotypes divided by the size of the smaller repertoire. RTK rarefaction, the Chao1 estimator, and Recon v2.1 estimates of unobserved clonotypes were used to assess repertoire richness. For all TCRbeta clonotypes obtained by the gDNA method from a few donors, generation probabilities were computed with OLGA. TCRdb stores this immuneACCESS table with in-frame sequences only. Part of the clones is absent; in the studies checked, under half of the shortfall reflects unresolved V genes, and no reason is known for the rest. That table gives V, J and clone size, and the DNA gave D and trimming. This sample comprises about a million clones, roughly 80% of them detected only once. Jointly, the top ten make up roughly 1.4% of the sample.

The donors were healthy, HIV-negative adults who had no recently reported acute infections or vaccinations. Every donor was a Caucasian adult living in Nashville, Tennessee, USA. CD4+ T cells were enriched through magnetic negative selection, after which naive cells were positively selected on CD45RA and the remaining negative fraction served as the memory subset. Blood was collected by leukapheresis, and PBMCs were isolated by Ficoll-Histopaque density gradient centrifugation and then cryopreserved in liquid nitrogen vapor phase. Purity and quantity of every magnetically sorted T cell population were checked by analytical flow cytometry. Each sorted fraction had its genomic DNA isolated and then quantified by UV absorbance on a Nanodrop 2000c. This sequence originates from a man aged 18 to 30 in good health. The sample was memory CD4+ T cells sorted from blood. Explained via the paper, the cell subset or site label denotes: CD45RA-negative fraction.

Here the CDR3 is given as CAWRPDFGSYNSPLHF. Read as DNA, the sequence is TGTGCCTGGAGGCCGGACTTTGGCTCCTATAATTCACCCCTCCACTTT. The chain uses TRBV30 and TRBJ1-6, with no D gene named confidently. Reading the germline V gene (reference sequence) gives CDR1 GTSNPN and CDR2 SVGIG. A distance of 12 bases separates the germline ends of V and J, which lose 3 bases and 0 bases respectively. The CDR3 numbers 16 residues from cysteine through phenylalanine. Here the CDR3 DNA is all that survives: 48 bases in frame from base 1.